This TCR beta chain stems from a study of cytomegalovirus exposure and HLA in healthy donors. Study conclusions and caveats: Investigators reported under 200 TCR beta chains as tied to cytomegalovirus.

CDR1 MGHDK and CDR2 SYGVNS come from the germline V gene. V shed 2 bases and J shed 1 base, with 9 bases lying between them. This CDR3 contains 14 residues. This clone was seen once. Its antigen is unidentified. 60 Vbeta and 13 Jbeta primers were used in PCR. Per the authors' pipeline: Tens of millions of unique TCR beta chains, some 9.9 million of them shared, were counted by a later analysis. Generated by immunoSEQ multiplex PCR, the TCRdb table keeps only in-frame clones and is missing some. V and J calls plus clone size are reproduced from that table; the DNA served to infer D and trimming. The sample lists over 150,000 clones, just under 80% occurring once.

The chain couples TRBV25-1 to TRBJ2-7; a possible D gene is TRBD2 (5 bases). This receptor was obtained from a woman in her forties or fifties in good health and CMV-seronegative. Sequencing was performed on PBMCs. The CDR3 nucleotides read TGTGCCAGCAGTGAAGAGGGCGGATCCTACGAGCAGTACTTC. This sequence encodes CASSEEGGSYEQYF.